One sample yielded the 13 T cell receptor beta chains listed below, sequenced in a study of blood T cell repertoires in COVID-19 (dated by TCRdb to about 2020). Receptor libraries were prepared by the immunoSEQ multiplex PCR assay. Drawn from immuneACCESS, this table holds only the in-frame rearrangements with V and J called that TCRdb kept. Clones are partly lost; checked studies trace under half to an unresolved V gene and leave the rest unexplained. In all, the sample holds about 270,000 clones, and about 91% of those were seen once. The biggest ten clones account for approximately 2.7% of the sample. Sequencing was carried out using PBMCs or T cells enriched from blood (not recorded which). The receptors were sampled from a man aged 35-49 years who had been exposed to COVID-19.

This clone has a single count. This chain joins TRBV7-9 and TRBJ2-5; 8 positions agree with TRBD2. Per germline, CDR1 SEHNR and CDR2 FQNEAQ (reference sequence). CDR3 length: 15 amino acids. Germline trimming cut 4 bases from V and 4 bases from J; bases unmatched to any gene: 8. The CDR3 DNA sequence: TGTGCCAGCAGCTACACCGGGACTAGGGTAGAGACCCAGTACTTC. Amino acid sequence: CASSYTGTRVETQYF. Together with reference TRBV7-9 and TRBJ2-5, the CDR3 gives the full variable domain: DTGVSQNPRHKITKRGQNVTFRCDPISEHNRLYWYRQTLGQGPEFLTYFQNEAQLEKSRLLSDRFSAERPKGSFSTLEIQRTEQGDSAMYLCASSYTGTRVETQYFGPGTRLLVL.

The J gene is TRBJ1-1, the V gene TRBV30; TRBD1 matches at 7 bases. V gave up 8 bases and J gave up 4 bases; unmatched junction bases: 7. From germline, CDR1 is GTSNPN and CDR2 SVGIG (reference sequence). The CDR3 loop spans 12 amino acids. The CDR3 is CARGRGSTEAFF. CDR3 DNA: TGTGCCCGCGGCAGGGGGAGCACTGAAGCTTTCTTT.

The chain couples TRBV9 to TRBJ2-7; 13 bases are a match to TRBD2. Looked up from germline, CDR1 is SGDLS and CDR2 is YYNGEE. V shed 5 bases, J shed 5 bases, and the junction held 4 bases outside the gene matches. This CDR3 has 14 amino acids. The CDR3 coding sequence is TGTGCCAGCAGTTTGACTAGCGGGAGGCACGAGCAGTACTTC. Protein: CASSLTSGRHEQYF.

V and J are TRBV30 and TRBJ1-2; 8 positions match TRBD1. The CDR3 sequence is 13 residues long. Germline V CDR1 and CDR2: GTSNPN, SVGIG (reference sequence). V lost 3 bases, J lost 6 bases, and 6 bases stayed unmatched. The CDR3 sequence is CAWRQTGVDGYTF. As DNA, the CDR3 is TGTGCCTGGAGACAGACAGGGGTGGATGGCTACACCTTC.

The J gene is TRBJ2-7, the V gene TRBV13, with D possibly being TRBD2 (6 bases). The germline V gene has CDR1 PRHDT and CDR2 FYEKMQ (reference sequence). The CDR3 runs to 14 residues. Between the trimmed V and J ends, which lost 0 bases and 5 bases, there was a span of 11 bases. As DNA, the CDR3 is TGTGCCAGCAGCTTAGGCCTGAGGAGGGACGAGCAGTACTTC. Translated: CASSLGLRRDEQYF.

V is TRBV11-1 and J is TRBJ2-5; D unresolved. The CDR3 sequence is 14 residues long. Germline V gene sequence: CDR1 SGHAT, CDR2 FQDESV (reference sequence). Trimming took 6 bases from V and 4 from J, leaving 15 bases between them. The CDR3 protein is CASSSYSVGETQYF. CDR3 nucleotide sequence: TGTGCCAGCAGTTCCTACAGTGTCGGAGAGACCCAGTACTTC.

The chain employs TRBV28 and TRBJ1-2, with TRBD1 as a possible D gene (6 bases). This CDR3 contains 15 residues. V was cut by 6 bases and J by 7 bases, with 21 bases left in between. The germline V gene encodes CDR1 MDHEN and CDR2 SYDVKM. The CDR3: CASRRGGGSSSGYTF. Here the CDR3 DNA reads TGTGCCAGCAGAAGAGGGGGGGGCTCCTCTTCTGGCTACACCTTC.

The chain employs TRBV11-2 and TRBJ1-1; possible D gene TRBD1, 5 bases. CDR1 and CDR2 from the germline V gene are SGHAT and FQNNGV. This CDR3 spans 13 amino acids. Trimming pared 6 bases from V and 2 bases from J, leaving 10 bases between. The CDR3: CASRVTANTEAFF. CDR3 bases: TGTGCCAGCAGAGTGACAGCTAACACTGAAGCTTTCTTT.

This chain uses TRBV5-1 with TRBJ2-7; D not certain. V lost 1 base to trimming and J lost 9 bases, with 14 bases between them. The CDR3 is 13 residues long. In germline, CDR1 is SGHRS, CDR2 YFSETQ. CDR3 nucleotides: TGCGCCAGCAGCTTGAATCCCACAGCCGGGCAGTACTTC. The encoded protein is CASSLNPTAGQYF.

The V and J genes are TRBV5-4 and TRBJ2-1, with a weak D call TRBD2 (5 bases). This CDR3 comprises 14 residues. CDR1 is SGHNT and CDR2 is YYREEE in the germline V gene (reference sequence). Trimming cost V 0 bases and J 5 bases, with 9 bases left between them. The CDR3 bases are TGTGCCAGCAGCTTGGGGGGAGCCAACAATGAGCAGTTCTTC. Encoded protein: CASSLGGANNEQFF. Using reference TRBV5-4 and TRBJ2-1 for the parts outside the CDR3, the full variable domain is ETGVTQSPTHLIKTRGQQVTLRCSSQSGHNTVSWYQQALGQGPQFIFQYYREEENGRGNFPPRFSGLQFPNYSSELNVNALELDDSALYLCASSLGGANNEQFFGPGTRLTVL.

This clone was seen only a few times. The chain carries TRBV2 and TRBJ2-7; D might be TRBD1 (5 bases). Germline V lookup: CDR1 SNHLY, CDR2 FYNNEI. The CDR3 loop spans 12 amino acids. V was trimmed by 5 bases and J by 9 bases, leaving 14 bases between them. In DNA form, the CDR3 reads TGTGCCAGCAGTCCAGGGCCTCTCTGGCAGTACTTC. It yields the protein CASSPGPLWQYF.

This clone showed up just a few times. The gene calls are TRBV5-4 and TRBJ2-5; 12 bases match TRBD2. CDR1 is SGHNT, CDR2 YYREEE, per germline (reference sequence). The CDR3 length is 15 residues. V was pared by 0 bases and J by 5 bases, with 2 bases of the junction left unmatched. DNA of the CDR3: TGTGCCAGCAGCTTGGCCGGGACTAGCGGGGAGACCCAGTACTTC. Translation: CASSLAGTSGETQYF.

The chain links TRBV5-1 to TRBJ2-7; D call uncertain. The V end lost 2 bases, the J end lost 2 bases, and 11 bases lay between the germline ends. This CDR3 comprises 14 residues. The V gene's germline CDR1 is SGHRS and CDR2 YFSETQ. In DNA form, the CDR3 reads TGCGCCAGCAGCTTCGCCGCCTCTACCTACGAGCAGTACTTC. This sequence encodes CASSFAASTYEQYF.